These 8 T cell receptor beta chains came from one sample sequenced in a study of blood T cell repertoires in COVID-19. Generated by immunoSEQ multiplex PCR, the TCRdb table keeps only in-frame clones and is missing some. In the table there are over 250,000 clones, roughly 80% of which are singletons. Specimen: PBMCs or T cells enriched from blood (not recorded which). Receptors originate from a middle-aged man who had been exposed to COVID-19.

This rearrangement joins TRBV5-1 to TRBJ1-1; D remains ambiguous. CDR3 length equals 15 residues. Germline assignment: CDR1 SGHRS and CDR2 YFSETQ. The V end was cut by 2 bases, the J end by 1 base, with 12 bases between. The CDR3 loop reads CASSFSLGGNTEAFF. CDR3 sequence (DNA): TGCGCCAGCAGCTTTTCTCTGGGAGGGAACACTGAAGCTTTCTTT.

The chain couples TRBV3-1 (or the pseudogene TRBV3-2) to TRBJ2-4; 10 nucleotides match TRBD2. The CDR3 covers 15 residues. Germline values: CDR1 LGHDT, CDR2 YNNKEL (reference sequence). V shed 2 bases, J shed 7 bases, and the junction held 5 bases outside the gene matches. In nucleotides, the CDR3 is TGTGCCAGCAGCCAAACCAGCGGGAGGGGTAACATTCAGTACTTC. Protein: CASSQTSGRGNIQYF.

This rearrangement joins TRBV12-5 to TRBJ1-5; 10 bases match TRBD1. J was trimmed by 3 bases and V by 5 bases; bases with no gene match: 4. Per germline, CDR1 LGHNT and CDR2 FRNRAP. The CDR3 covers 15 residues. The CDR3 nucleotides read TGTGCTAGTGGTGCCGGGACAGGGGACAATCAGCCCCAGCATTTT. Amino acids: CASGAGTGDNQPQHF.

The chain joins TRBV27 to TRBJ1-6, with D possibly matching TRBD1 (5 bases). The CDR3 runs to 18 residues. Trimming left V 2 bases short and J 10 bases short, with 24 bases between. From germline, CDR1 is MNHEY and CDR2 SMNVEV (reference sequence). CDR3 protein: CASSLRGGSSAAGSPLHF. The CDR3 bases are TGTGCCAGCAGTTTACGGGGGGGTAGTTCAGCGGCGGGATCACCCCTCCACTTT.

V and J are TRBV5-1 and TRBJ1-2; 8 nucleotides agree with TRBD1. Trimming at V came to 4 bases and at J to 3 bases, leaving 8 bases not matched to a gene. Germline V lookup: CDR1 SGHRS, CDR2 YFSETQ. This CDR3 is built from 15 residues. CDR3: CASSTGQGGHYGYTF. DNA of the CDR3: TGCGCCAGCAGCACAGGACAGGGCGGTCACTATGGCTACACCTTC.

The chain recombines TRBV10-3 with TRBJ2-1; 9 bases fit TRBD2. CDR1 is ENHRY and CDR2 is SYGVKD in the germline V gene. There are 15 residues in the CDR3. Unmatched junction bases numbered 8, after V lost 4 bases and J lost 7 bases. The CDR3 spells CAISALAGGANEQFF. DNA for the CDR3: TGTGCCATCAGTGCTCTGGCGGGAGGGGCGAATGAGCAGTTCTTC.

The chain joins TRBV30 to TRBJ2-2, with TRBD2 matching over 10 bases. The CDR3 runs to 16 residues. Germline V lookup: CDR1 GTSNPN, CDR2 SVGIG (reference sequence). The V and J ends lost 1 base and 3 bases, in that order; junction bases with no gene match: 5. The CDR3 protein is CAWSGPSGSDTGELFF. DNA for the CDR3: TGTGCCTGGAGTGGCCCTAGCGGGAGCGACACCGGGGAGCTGTTTTTT.

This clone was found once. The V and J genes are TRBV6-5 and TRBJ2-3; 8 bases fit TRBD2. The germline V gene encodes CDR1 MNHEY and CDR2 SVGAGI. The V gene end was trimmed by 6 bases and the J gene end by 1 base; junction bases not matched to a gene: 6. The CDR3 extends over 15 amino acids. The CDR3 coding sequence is TGTGCCAGCAGATTGACTAGCGATGGCACAGATACGCAGTATTTT. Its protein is CASRLTSDGTDTQYF.